This T cell receptor beta chain is drawn from a study of blood T cell repertoires in COVID-19. Study overall: The analysed material was cDNA or gDNA that came from T cells, B-cell-depleted T cells, or PBMCs.

The CDR3 covers 18 residues. Germline-derived CDR1 and CDR2 are SGHRS and YFSETQ. V lost 0 bases, J lost 2 bases, and 8 bases stayed unmatched. Measured with immunoSEQ multiplex PCR; TCRdb has only the in-frame clones, and not every one. The sample includes 55,000 to 95,000 clones, roughly 82% of them seen just once. This receptor was taken from a woman aged 55-70 years with acute or convalescent COVID-19. The sequencing sample was made of peripheral blood. The V call is TRBV5-1, the J call TRBJ2-1; 10 nucleotides align to TRBD2. The CDR3 nucleotides are TGCGCCAGCAGCTTGGAAGCGGGAGGGCCCGCCCCCTACAATGAGCAGTTCTTC. It encodes CASSLEAGGPAPYNEQFF.